This T cell receptor beta chain was obtained from a study of blood T cell repertoires in COVID-19. At the level of the study: The analysed material was cDNA or gDNA that came from T cells, B-cell-depleted T cells, or PBMCs.

Under the authors' procedure: The assay estimated nucleated cells by amplifying reference gene primers. Measured with immunoSEQ multiplex PCR; TCRdb has only the in-frame clones, and not every one. Clonal size and the V and J genes are those of that table, whereas D and trimming came from the DNA. The table shows 55,000 or so clones, with 85% to 90% occurring only once. This CDR3 is built from 15 residues. V lost 2 bases to trimming and J lost 0 bases, with 11 bases between them. Germline CDR1 and CDR2: MDHEN and SYDVKM. The sample taken for sequencing was peripheral blood. The TCR was taken from an older woman with COVID-19, enrolled during active disease. The chain couples TRBV28 to TRBJ2-7; D gene uncertain. The CDR3 sequence is CASSLVPVSSYEQYF. CDR3 DNA: TGTGCCAGCAGTTTAGTCCCTGTGAGCTCCTACGAGCAGTACTTC.